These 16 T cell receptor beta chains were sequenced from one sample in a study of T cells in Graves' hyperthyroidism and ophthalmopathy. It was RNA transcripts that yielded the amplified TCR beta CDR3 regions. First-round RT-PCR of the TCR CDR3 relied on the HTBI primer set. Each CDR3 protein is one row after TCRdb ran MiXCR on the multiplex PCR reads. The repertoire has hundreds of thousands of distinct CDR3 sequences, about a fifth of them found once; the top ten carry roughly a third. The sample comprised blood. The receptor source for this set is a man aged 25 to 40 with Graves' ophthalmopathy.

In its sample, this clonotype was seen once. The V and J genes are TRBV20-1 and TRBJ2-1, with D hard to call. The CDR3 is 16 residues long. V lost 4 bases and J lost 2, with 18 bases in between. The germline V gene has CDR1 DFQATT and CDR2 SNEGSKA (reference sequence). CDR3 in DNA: TGCAGTGCTACCAATCCAGCGCCTCCCGCCTACAATGAGCAGTTCTTC. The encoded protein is CSATNPAPPAYNEQFF.

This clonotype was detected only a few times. CDR3 sequence: CAWRPGQGLPEQFF. CDR3 coding DNA: TGTGCCTGGCGCCCGGGACAGGGTCTCCCTGAGCAGTTCTTC. The chain is built from TRBV30 and TRBJ2-1, with 9 bases identical to TRBD1. Germline lookup yields CDR1 GTSNPN and CDR2 SVGIG (reference sequence). This CDR3 comprises 14 residues. V gave up 5 bases and J gave up 9 bases; unmatched junction bases: 11.

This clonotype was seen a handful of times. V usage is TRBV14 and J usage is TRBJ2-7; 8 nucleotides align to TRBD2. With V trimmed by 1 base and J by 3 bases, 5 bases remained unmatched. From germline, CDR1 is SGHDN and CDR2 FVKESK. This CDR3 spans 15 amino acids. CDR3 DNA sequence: TGTGCCAGCAGCCAAGCTAGCGGGCTTGTCTACGAGCAGTACTTC. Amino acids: CASSQASGLVYEQYF. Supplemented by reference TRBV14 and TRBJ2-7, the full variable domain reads EAGVTQFPSHSVIEKGQTVTLRCDPISGHDNLYWYRRVMGKEIKFLLHFVKESKQDESGMPNNRFLAERTGGTYSTLKVQPAELEDSGVYFCASSQASGLVYEQYFGPGTRLTVT.

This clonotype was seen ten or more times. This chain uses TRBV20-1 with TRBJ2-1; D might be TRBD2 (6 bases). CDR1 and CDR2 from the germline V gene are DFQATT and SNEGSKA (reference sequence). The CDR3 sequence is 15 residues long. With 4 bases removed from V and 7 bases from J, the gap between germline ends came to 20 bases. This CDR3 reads CSANLVGHGGNEQFF. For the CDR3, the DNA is TGCAGTGCTAACTTGGTCGGTCACGGAGGGAATGAGCAGTTCTTC.

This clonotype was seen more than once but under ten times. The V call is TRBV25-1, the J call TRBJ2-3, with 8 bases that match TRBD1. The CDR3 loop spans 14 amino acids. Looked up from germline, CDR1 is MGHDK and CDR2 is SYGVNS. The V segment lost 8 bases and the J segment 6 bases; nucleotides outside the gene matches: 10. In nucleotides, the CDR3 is TGTGCCAGCCTGGGACAGGCCCGAGGGGATACGCAGTATTTT. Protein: CASLGQARGDTQYF.

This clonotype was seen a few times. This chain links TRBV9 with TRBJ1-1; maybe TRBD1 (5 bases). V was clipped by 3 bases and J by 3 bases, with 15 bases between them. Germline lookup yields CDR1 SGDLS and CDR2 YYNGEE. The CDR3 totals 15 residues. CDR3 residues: CASSADGRDYTEAFF. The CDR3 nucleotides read TGTGCCAGCAGCGCGGACGGACGGGACTACACTGAAGCTTTCTTT.

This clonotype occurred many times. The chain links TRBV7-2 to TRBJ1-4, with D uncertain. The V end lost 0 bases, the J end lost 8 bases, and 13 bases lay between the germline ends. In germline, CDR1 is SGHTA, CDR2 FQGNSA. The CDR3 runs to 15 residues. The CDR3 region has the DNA TGTGCCAGCAGCTTAGCGCTAGGATTCGGGGAAAAACTGTTTTTT. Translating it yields CASSLALGFGEKLFF.

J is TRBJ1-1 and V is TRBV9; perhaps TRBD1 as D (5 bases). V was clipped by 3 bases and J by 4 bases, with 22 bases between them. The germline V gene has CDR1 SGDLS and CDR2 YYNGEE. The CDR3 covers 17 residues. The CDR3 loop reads CASSGGPQSWESTEAFF. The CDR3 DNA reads TGTGCCAGCAGCGGGGGACCTCAATCGTGGGAGAGCACTGAAGCTTTCTTT.

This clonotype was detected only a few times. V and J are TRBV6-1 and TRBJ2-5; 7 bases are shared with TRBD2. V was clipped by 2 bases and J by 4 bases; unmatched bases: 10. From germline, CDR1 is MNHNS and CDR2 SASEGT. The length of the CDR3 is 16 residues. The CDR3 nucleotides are TGTGCCAGCAGTGAATTTGGGCGGGAGCGGTCAGAGACCCAGTACTTC. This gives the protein CASSEFGRERSETQYF.

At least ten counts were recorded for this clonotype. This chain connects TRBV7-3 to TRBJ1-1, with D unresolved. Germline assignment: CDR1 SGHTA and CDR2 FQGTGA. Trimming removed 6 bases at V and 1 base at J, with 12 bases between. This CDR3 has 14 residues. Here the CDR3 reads CASSPAGSNTEAFF. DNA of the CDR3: TGTGCCAGCAGTCCCGCGGGGTCGAACACTGAAGCTTTCTTT.

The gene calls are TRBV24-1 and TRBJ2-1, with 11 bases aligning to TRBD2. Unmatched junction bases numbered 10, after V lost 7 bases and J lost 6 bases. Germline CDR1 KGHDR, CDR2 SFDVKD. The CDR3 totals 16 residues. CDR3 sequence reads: CATSFPGLAEVNEQFF. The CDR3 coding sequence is TGTGCCACCAGCTTCCCGGGACTAGCGGAGGTCAATGAGCAGTTCTTC.

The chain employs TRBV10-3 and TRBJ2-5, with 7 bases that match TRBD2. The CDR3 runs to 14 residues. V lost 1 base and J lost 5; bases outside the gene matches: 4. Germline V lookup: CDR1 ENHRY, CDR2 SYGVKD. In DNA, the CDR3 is TGTGCCATCAGTGAGTTTGCGGGAGACGAGACCCAGTACTTC. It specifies CAISEFAGDETQYF.

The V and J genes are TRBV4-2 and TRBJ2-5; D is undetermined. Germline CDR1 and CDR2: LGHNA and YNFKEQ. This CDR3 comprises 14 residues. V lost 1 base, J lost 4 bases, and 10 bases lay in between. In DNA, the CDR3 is TGTGCCAGCAGCCAAGTAGTAGGTAGAGAGACCCAGTACTTC. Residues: CASSQVVGRETQYF.

The CDR3 here is CASGYSMNTEAFF. The CDR3 coding sequence is TGTGCCAGTGGTTATTCCATGAACACTGAAGCTTTCTTT. The chain has TRBV30 and TRBJ1-1; D gene ambiguous. Germline V gene sequence: CDR1 GTSNPN, CDR2 SVGIG (reference sequence). CDR3 size: 13 residues. Trimming removed 8 bases from V and 0 bases from J, with 13 bases in between.

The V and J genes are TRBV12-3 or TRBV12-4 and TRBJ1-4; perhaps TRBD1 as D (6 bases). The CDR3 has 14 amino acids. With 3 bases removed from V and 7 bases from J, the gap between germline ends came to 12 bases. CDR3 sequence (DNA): TGTGCCAGCAGTTTCGCCCGCAGGGGTGAAAAACTGTTTTTT. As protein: CASSFARRGEKLFF.

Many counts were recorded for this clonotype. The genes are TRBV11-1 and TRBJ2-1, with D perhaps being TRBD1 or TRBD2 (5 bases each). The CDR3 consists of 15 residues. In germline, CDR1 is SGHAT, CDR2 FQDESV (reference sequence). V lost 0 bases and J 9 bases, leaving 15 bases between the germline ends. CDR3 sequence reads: CASSLAGVRGGEQFF. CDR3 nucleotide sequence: TGTGCCAGCAGCTTAGCGGGGGTTCGGGGTGGTGAGCAGTTCTTC.